A selection of T cell receptor beta chains follows, all from one sample in a study of shared clonotypes between healthy human individuals. TCRdb's table, derived via immunoSEQ multiplex PCR, lists solely in-frame clones and lacks some. Of about 960,000 clones listed, 70% to 85% were seen once; the top ten hold 1.5%. Material: memory CD4+ T cells sorted from blood. The receptors shown here come from a man between 18 and 35 years old in good health. Each CDR3 is given with its conserved first and last residue. A D gene is named only where the DNA matches it firmly. Size values are once, few and many counts, or a class for expanded clones, and some rows have none.

.	16	TRBV5-1	.	TRBJ2-6	TGCGCCAGTACCCAAACCCCCCACTCTGGGGCCAACGTCCTGACTTTC	CASTQTPHSGANVLTF
.	16	TRBV1	.	TRBJ2-1	TGCACCAGCAGCCAAGCCGAATATTCCTTCGGCAATGAGCAGTTCTTC	CTSSQAEYSFGNEQFF
.	14	TRBV6-1	few	TRBJ1-1	TGTGCCAGCACCGAGAGAGTTCCCGGGACTGAAGCTTTCTTT	CASTERVPGTEAFF
TRBD1	15	TRBV30	.	TRBJ1-3	TGTGCCTGGAGCCAACCGACAGGGGCAGGAAACACCATATATTTT	CAWSQPTGAGNTIYF
.	11	TRBV21-1	.	TRBJ1-4	TGTGCCGGCGGACGAACTACAAAACTGTTTTTT	CAGGRTTKLFF
.	12	TRBV28	.	TRBJ2-7	TGTGCCAGCAGTTTGACCAGAAACGAGCAGTACTTC	CASSLTRNEQYF
.	15	TRBV5-1	once	TRBJ1-5	TGCGCCAGCAGCTTGGGCGACACCGGCAATCAGCCCCAGCATTTT	CASSLGDTGNQPQHF
TRBD1	13	TRBV6-5	few	TRBJ2-7	TGTGCCAGCAGGGCCGGGACAGTGGCCCTTCAGTACTTC	CASRAGTVALQYF
TRBD1	15	TRBV5-1	.	TRBJ1-2	TGCGCCAGCAGCTTCGACAACAGGGGTGGCTATGGCTACACCTTC	CASSFDNRGGYGYTF
TRBD1	13	TRBV29-1	few	TRBJ2-7	TGCAGCGGGGGACAGGGTCTGATATACGAGCAGTACTTC	CSGGQGLIYEQYF
.	14	TRBV11-2	.	TRBJ1-4	TGTGCCAGCAGCCACACTCCAACTAATGAAAAACTGTTTTTT	CASSHTPTNEKLFF
.	19	TRBV4-3	.	TRBJ2-6	TGCGCCAGCAGCCAAGATCTTGCAGGGGCCATCTCTGGGGCCAACGTCCTGACTTTC	CASSQDLAGAISGANVLTF
.	15	TRBV18	.	TRBJ1-6	TGTGCCAGCTCGCCGTCAGTGACTAGGGGGTCACCCCTCCACTTT	CASSPSVTRGSPLHF
.	12	TRBV28	.	TRBJ2-1	TGTGCCAGCAGTTTAAGCGCCGATGAGCAGTTCTTC	CASSLSADEQFF
TRBD2	18	TRBV2	once	TRBJ2-1	TGTGCCAGCAGTGACACCGGGACTAGCGGGGGGGCTCTGCATGAGCAGTTCTTC	CASSDTGTSGGALHEQFF
.	13	TRBV30	.	TRBJ1-3	TGTGCCTACACCCTGGGGCCGGGAAACACCATATATTTT	CAYTLGPGNTIYF
TRBD2	14	TRBV10-3	.	TRBJ2-1	TGTGCCATCAGCGATAGCGGGAGTTACAATGAGCAGTTCTTC	CAISDSGSYNEQFF
.	11	TRBV6-1	.	TRBJ2-5	TGTGCCAGCATGTTGGACCCGCAGCAGTACTTC	CASMLDPQQYF
TRBD1	17	TRBV4-1	.	TRBJ1-6	TGCGCCAGCAGCCTCCGGACAGGGAGAGAAAATAATTCACCCCTCCACTTT	CASSLRTGRENNSPLHF
TRBD1	13	TRBV19	.	TRBJ1-5	TGTGCCAGTAGTGACACAGGGGGACAGCCCCAGCATTTT	CASSDTGGQPQHF
TRBD1	14	TRBV11-2	.	TRBJ2-3	TGTGCCGTCAGGGGGCCTAGGAGCACAGATACGCAGTATTTT	CAVRGPRSTDTQYF
.	16	TRBV7-9	.	TRBJ2-7	TGTGCCAGCAGCTCTCTTCGGGAAACAGGGATCTACGAGCAGTACTTC	CASSSLRETGIYEQYF
.	16	TRBV28	.	TRBJ1-5	TGTGCCAGCATCAAACTAGGGGGTAGCCTCAATCAGCCCCAGCATTTT	CASIKLGGSLNQPQHF
.	16	TRBV28	.	TRBJ1-1	TGTGCCAGCAGTCCCCTACGGACAGTAAAGGACACTGAAGCTTTCTTT	CASSPLRTVKDTEAFF
TRBD1	16	TRBV5-1	.	TRBJ2-5	TGCGCCAGCAGCTTGGGTTCTACAGGGGGCGGAGAGACCCAGTACTTC	CASSLGSTGGGETQYF
.	13	TRBV11-3	.	TRBJ2-3	TGTGCCAGCAGCTCACCTGGGGGAGATACGCAGTATTTT	CASSSPGGDTQYF
TRBD2	15	TRBV6-4	.	TRBJ2-3	TGTGCCAGCAGTGTCCAGCGGGGGGGCCAAGATACGCAGTATTTT	CASSVQRGGQDTQYF
.	13	TRBV7-2	once	TRBJ2-1	TGTGCCAGCAGCTTAACCGGGGGGCCTGAGCAGTTCTTC	CASSLTGGPEQFF
.	13	TRBV5-1	.	TRBJ2-7	TGCGCCAGCAGCCCCCCGGGGGTGTACGAGCAGTACTTC	CASSPPGVYEQYF
TRBD2	16	TRBV7-2	.	TRBJ2-7	TGTGCCAGCAGCTTAGAAGGGGCGGGGGGCTCCTACGAGCAGTACTTC	CASSLEGAGGSYEQYF
.	14	TRBV5-1	.	TRBJ2-1	TGCGCCAGCAGCGATATTCGAGGGGACAATGAGCAGTTCTTC	CASSDIRGDNEQFF
.	18	TRBV10-1	.	TRBJ2-7	TGCGCCAGCAGTGAGAACCCACTTGACGACAGAACCTCCTACGAGCAGTACTTC	CASSENPLDDRTSYEQYF